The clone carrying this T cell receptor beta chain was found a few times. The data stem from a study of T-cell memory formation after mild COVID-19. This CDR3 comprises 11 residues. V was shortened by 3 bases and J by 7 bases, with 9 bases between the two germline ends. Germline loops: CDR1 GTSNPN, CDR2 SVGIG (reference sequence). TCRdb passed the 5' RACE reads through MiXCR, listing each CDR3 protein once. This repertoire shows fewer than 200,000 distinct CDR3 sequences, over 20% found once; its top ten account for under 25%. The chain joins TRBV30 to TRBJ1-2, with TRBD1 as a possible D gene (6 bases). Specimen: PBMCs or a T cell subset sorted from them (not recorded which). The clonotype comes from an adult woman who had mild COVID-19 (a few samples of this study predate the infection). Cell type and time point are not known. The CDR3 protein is CAWSTGTGYTF. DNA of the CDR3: TGTGCCTGGAGCACAGGGACTGGCTACACCTTC. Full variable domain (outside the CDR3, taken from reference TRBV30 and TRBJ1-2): SQTIHQWPATLVQPVGSPLSLECTVEGTSNPNLYWYRQAAGRGLQLLFYSVGIGQISSEVPQNLSASRPQDRQFILSSKKLLLSDSGFYLCAWSTGTGYTFGSGTRLTVV.